The sequence of this TCR beta chain was determined in a study of cytomegalovirus exposure and HLA in healthy donors. Study-wide results and limits: According to a subsequent analysis, TCR clusters from the first cohort were inclined to appear together in the roughly 110 validation repertoires.

As for this clone: Its target is not known.

The protocol was immunoSEQ multiplex PCR, while the TCRdb copy is restricted to in-frame clones and leaves out a portion. Here the sample spans about 120,000 clones, approximately 81% being singletons. Germline values: CDR1 SGHNT, CDR2 YYREEE (reference sequence). There are 16 residues in the CDR3. V lost 5 bases and J 2 bases, leaving 18 bases between the germline ends. The gene calls are TRBV5-4 and TRBJ2-3; TRBD2 is a possible D gene (6 bases). The specimen sequenced was PBMCs. The receptor's source is a woman under 40 in good health and CMV-seronegative. The CDR3 here is CASSQLGGAVTDTQYF. The CDR3 coding sequence is TGTGCCAGCAGTCAACTCGGGGGAGCCGTCACAGATACGCAGTATTTT.